This TCR beta chain was recorded in a study of shared clonotypes between healthy human individuals. TCRdb's table, derived via immunoSEQ multiplex PCR, lists solely in-frame clones and lacks some. This sample has millions of clones, with just under 95% found just once. J gave up 7 bases and V 1 base, and 4 bases lay outside the gene matches. Per the germline V gene, CDR1 is LGHNA and CDR2 is YSLEER. The CDR3 is 15 residues long. CD45RO-negative, CCR7-positively selected cells formed the naive CD8 fraction, excluding terminally differentiated effector memory CD45RA+ cells. The sequenced material came from naive CD8+ T cells sorted from blood. This sequence originates from a man aged 18 to 29 in good health. The gene calls are TRBV4-3 and TRBJ1-4; 9 bases are shared with TRBD1. CDR3 DNA sequence: TGCGCCAGCAGCCAAGGGACAGGGGTTGCTGAAAAACTGTTTTTT. Amino acids: CASSQGTGVAEKLFF.